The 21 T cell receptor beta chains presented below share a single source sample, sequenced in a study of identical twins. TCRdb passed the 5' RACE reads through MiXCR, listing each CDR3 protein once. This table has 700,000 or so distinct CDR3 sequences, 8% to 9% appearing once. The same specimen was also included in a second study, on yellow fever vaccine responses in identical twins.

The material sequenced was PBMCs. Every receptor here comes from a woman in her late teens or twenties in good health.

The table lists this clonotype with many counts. CDR3 sequence reads: CSATRVSTDTQYF. CDR3 in DNA: TGCAGTGCTACCCGGGTGAGCACAGATACGCAGTATTTT. V is TRBV20-1 and J is TRBJ2-3; no clear D gene. The CDR3 contains 13 residues. CDR1 is DFQATT, CDR2 SNEGSKA, per germline (reference sequence). The germline V and J ends were trimmed by 4 bases and 0 bases, with 8 bases remaining between them.

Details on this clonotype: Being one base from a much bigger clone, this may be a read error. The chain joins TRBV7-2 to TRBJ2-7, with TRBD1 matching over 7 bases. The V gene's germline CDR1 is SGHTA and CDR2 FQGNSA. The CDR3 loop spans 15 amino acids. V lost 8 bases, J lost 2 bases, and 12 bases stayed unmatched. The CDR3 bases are TGTGCCAGCGGCGACGAGGGGGCTAGTACCTACGAGCAGTACTTC. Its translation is CASGDEGASTYEQYF.

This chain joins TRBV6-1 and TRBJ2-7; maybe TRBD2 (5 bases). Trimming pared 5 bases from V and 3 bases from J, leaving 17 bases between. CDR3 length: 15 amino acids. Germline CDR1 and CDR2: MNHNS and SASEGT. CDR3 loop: CASSLQWEPNYEQYF. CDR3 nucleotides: TGTGCCAGCAGTCTTCAGTGGGAGCCAAACTACGAGCAGTACTTC.

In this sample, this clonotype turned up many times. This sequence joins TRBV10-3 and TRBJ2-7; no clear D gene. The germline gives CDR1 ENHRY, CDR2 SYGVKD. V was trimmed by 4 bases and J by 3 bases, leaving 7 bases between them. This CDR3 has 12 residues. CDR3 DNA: TGTGCCATCAGTGGGTCCGGCTACGAGCAGTACTTC. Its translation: CAISGSGYEQYF.

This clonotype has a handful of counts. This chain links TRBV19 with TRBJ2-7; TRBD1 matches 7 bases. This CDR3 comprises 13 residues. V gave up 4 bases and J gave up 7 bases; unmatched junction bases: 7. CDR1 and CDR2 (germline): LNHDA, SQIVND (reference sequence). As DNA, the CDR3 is TGTGCCAGTAGTACGACAGGGCCCACGGAGCAGTACTTC. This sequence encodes CASSTTGPTEQYF.

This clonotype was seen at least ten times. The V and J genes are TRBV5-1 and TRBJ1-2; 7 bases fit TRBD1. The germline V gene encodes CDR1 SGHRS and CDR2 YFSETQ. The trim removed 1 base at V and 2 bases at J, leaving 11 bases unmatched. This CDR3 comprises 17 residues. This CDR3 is CASSLNYPGQWNYGYTF. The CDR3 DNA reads TGCGCCAGCAGCTTGAATTATCCGGGACAGTGGAACTATGGCTACACCTTC.

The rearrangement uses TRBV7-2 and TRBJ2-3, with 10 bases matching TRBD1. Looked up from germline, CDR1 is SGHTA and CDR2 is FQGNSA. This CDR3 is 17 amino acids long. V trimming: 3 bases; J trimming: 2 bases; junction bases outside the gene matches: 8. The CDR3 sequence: CASSFLDRGPPTDTQYF. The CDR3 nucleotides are TGTGCCAGCAGCTTTCTTGACAGGGGGCCACCCACAGATACGCAGTATTTT.

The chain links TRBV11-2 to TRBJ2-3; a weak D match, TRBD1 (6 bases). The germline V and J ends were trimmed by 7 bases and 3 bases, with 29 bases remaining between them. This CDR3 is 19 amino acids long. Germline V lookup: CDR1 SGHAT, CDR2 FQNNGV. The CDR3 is CASTPNTAFGGRWTDTQYF. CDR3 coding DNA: TGTGCCAGCACCCCGAATACTGCCTTTGGGGGCCGTTGGACAGATACGCAGTATTTT.

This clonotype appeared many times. The CDR3 DNA sequence: TGTGCCAGCAGTCCCCGGACTAGCGGGGTAGTACAGGGGCAGTTCTTC. Translating it yields CASSPRTSGVVQGQFF. This chain connects TRBV12-3 or TRBV12-4 to TRBJ2-1; 12 bases map to TRBD2. V was clipped by 5 bases and J by 12 bases; unmatched bases: 14. The CDR3 has 16 residues.

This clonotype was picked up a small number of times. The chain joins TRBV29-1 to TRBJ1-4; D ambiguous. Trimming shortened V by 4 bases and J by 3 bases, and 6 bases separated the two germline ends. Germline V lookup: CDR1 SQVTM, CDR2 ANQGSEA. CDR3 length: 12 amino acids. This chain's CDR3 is CSVGHSNEKLFF. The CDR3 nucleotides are TGCAGCGTTGGACATTCTAATGAAAAACTGTTTTTT.

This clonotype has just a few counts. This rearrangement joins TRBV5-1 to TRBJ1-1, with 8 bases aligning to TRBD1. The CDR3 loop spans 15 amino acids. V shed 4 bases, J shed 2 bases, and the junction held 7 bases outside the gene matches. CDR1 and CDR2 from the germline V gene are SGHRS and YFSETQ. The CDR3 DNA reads TGCGCCAGCAGCGCGGGGACAGGCGATAACACTGAAGCTTTCTTT. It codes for CASSAGTGDNTEAFF.

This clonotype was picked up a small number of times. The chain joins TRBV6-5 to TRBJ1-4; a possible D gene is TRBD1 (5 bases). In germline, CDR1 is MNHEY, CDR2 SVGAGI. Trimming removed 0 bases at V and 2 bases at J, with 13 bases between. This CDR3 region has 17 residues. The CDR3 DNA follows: TGTGCCAGCAGTTACTCGATCCCGGGGGGGACTAATGAAAAACTGTTTTTT. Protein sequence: CASSYSIPGGTNEKLFF.

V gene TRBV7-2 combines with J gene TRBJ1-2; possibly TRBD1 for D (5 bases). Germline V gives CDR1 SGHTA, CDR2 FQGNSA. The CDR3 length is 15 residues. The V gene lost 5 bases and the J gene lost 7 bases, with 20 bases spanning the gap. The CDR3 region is CASSDRTGLVTGYTF. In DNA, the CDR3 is TGTGCCAGCAGCGATCGGACGGGGCTTGTAACTGGCTACACCTTC.

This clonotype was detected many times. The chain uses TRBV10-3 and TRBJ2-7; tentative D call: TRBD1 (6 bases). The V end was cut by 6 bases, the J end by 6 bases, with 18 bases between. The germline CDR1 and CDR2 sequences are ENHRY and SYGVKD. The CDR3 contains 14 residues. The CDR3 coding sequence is TGTGCCATCAGGGCAGGGCATGTGGGGGCCGAGCAGTACTTC. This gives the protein CAIRAGHVGAEQYF.

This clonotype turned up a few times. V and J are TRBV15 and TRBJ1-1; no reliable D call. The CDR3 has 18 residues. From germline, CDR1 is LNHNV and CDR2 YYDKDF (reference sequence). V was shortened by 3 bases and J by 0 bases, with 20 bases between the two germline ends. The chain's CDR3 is CATSRPGGSTVMNTEAFF. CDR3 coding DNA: TGTGCCACCAGCAGGCCTGGTGGCTCTACAGTCATGAACACTGAAGCTTTCTTT.

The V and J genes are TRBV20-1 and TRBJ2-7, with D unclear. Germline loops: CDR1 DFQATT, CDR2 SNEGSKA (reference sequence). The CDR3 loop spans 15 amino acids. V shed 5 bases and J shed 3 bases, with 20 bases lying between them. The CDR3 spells CSASKSAPNFYEQYF. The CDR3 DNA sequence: TGCAGTGCTTCGAAATCTGCACCGAACTTCTACGAGCAGTACTTC.

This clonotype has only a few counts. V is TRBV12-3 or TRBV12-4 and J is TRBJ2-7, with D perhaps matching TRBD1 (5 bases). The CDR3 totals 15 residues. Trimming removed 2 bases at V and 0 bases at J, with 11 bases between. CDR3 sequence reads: CASSLSRRASYEQYF. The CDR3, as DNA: TGTGCCAGCAGTTTATCCCGCAGGGCCTCCTACGAGCAGTACTTC.

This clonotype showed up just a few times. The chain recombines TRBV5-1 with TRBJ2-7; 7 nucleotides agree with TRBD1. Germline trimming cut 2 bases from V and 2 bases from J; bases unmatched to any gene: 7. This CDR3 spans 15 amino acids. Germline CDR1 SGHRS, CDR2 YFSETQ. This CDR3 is CASSFQGTAAYEQYF. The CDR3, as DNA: TGCGCCAGCAGCTTCCAAGGGACAGCCGCCTACGAGCAGTACTTC.

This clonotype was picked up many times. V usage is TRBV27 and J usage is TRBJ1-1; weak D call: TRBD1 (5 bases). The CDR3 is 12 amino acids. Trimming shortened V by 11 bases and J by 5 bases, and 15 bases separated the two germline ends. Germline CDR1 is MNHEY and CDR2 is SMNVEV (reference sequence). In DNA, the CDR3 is TGTGCCTCCCAAGCGGGGGGGACTGAAGCTTTCTTT. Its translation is CASQAGGTEAFF.

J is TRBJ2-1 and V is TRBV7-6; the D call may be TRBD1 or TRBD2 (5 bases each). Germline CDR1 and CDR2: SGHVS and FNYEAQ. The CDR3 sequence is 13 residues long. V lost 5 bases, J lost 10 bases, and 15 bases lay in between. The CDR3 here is CASSRDPRVEQFF. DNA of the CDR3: TGTGCCAGCAGCCGGGACCCCAGGGTGGAGCAGTTCTTC.

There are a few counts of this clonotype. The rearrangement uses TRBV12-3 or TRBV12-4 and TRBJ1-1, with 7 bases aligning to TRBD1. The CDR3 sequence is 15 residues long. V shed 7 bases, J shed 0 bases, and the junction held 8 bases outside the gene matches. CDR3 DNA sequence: TGTGCCAGCATCCAGGGACAGCTTATGAACACTGAAGCTTTCTTT. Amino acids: CASIQGQLMNTEAFF.